This TCR beta chain was found in a study of PD-L1 blockade in urothelial cancer. Study-level background: Each participant's history included 0 to 3 prior chemotherapy regimens. The median T cell count in blood samples was about 140,000.

Assay: immunoSEQ multiplex PCR; the TCRdb copy retains only in-frame clones and omits some. This sample has about 63,000 clones; under 90% occur once, and the top ten carry around 3.2%. The CDR3 contains 15 residues. Germline assignment: CDR1 SGHTS and CDR2 YDEGEE. The J segment lost 7 bases and the V segment lost 2 bases, leaving 6 bases of the junction unmatched. Time point of the sample: pretreatment peripheral blood. The chain carries TRBV5-8 and TRBJ2-1, with 10 positions matching TRBD2. Specimen: PBMCs, collected around atezolizumab (anti-PD-L1) treatment. This TCR came from a man aged 70-80 years with urothelial cancer. The CDR3 nucleotides read TGTGCCAGCAGCTTTGAACTAGCGGGGCTTAATGAGCAGTTCTTC. Translating gives CASSFELAGLNEQFF.